The sequence of this T cell receptor beta chain was determined in a study of blood T cell repertoires in COVID-19. Study-wide background: Acute and convalescent COVID-19 specimens originated in the United States, Italy and Spain. The cDNA or gDNA used as material had been derived from T cells, B-cell-depleted T cells, or PBMCs.

Original processing notes: Cell counts per sample came from amplifying reference gene primers. The method was immunoSEQ multiplex PCR; TCRdb's version includes in-frame clones alone and lacks a portion of them. V and J calls and clone size follow that table, whereas D and trimming were derived from the DNA. The sample carries about 41,000 clones, around 82% recorded once. From germline, CDR1 is MNHEY and CDR2 SVGEGT. After removal of 6 bases from V and 12 bases from J, the junction contained 11 bases not matched to a gene. The length of the CDR3 is 13 residues. This sequence joins TRBV6-2 or TRBV6-3 and TRBJ2-1; the match to TRBD1 covers 7 bases. Material for sequencing was peripheral blood. The receptor's source is a woman of 80 years or more with active or convalescent COVID-19. For the CDR3, the DNA is TGTGCCAGCAGCCTGGGACAGAAAGGGCGGCAGTTCTTC. It codes for CASSLGQKGRQFF.